The 18 T cell receptor beta chains below all came from one sample that was sequenced in a study of T cells after yellow fever vaccination. One entry per CDR3 protein, called by TCRdb with MiXCR from the 5' RACE reads. Found here are around 46,000 distinct CDR3 sequences, under 8% of them singletons; the top ten hold over 14%. The starting material was CD8+ T cells not binding an NS4B(214-222) dextramer, sorted from PBMCs, obtained 45 days after the yellow fever booster vaccination. These receptors all stem from a man aged 25-40 years who received the YFV17D yellow fever vaccine.

This clonotype was counted many times. This chain connects TRBV6-5 to TRBJ2-1; 9 nucleotides match TRBD2. The CDR3 has 16 residues. After removal of 1 base from V and 5 bases from J, the junction contained 6 bases not matched to a gene. Germline assignment: CDR1 MNHEY and CDR2 SVGAGI. The CDR3 spells CASSYLAGEVNNEQFF. The CDR3 DNA reads TGTGCCAGCAGTTACTTAGCGGGAGAAGTCAACAATGAGCAGTTCTTC.

The sample holds many counts of this clonotype. The CDR3 here is CSARDFVGVNYGYTF. The CDR3 region has the DNA TGCAGTGCTAGAGATTTCGTAGGGGTGAACTATGGCTACACCTTC. The V and J genes are TRBV20-1 and TRBJ1-2; tentatively, D is TRBD1 (5 bases). V was shortened by 0 bases and J by 2 bases, with 13 bases between the two germline ends. CDR3 length equals 15 residues. Germline-derived CDR1 and CDR2 are DFQATT and SNEGSKA (reference sequence).

This clonotype was observed at least ten times. This chain connects TRBV5-1 to TRBJ2-6, with D unresolved. Germline V gives CDR1 SGHRS, CDR2 YFSETQ. This CDR3 spans 15 amino acids. V gave up 4 bases and J gave up 2 bases, with 10 bases separating them. In DNA form, the CDR3 reads TGCGCCAGCAGCGGGGTGCAGACTGGGGCCAACGTCCTGACTTTC. This translates into CASSGVQTGANVLTF.

This clonotype was found many times. The chain carries TRBV27 and TRBJ2-1, with no clear D. The CDR3 runs to 14 residues. Per the germline V gene, CDR1 is MNHEY and CDR2 is SMNVEV (reference sequence). Trimming left V 9 bases short and J 1 base short, with 13 bases between. Written as DNA, the CDR3 is TGTGCCAGTAGTGAGAGAGGATCCTACAATGAGCAGTTCTTC. Encoded protein: CASSERGSYNEQFF.

This clonotype was observed many times. The chain couples TRBV10-2 to TRBJ2-7, with unresolved D. V was clipped by 0 bases and J by 0 bases, with 6 bases between them. The CDR3 has 14 amino acids. Germline lookup yields CDR1 WSHSY and CDR2 SAAADI. In DNA, the CDR3 is TGCGCCAGCAGTGAGTCTAGCCCCTCCTACGAGCAGTACTTC. Its protein is CASSESSPSYEQYF.

This clonotype has ten or more counts. J is TRBJ2-5 and V is TRBV24-1; TRBD2 agrees at 7 bases. V lost 2 bases, J lost 4 bases, and 9 bases stayed unmatched. There are 16 residues in the CDR3. CDR1 and CDR2 from the germline V gene are KGHDR and SFDVKD. The CDR3 sequence: CATSDSLAAPPETQYF. The CDR3 nucleotides are TGTGCCACCAGTGATTCCCTAGCGGCCCCTCCAGAGACCCAGTACTTC.

This clonotype was recorded at least ten times. The CDR3 region is CASSHPRRKSARTPYNEQFF. CDR3 nucleotide sequence: TGTGCCAGCAGCCATCCCCGGCGGAAAAGCGCACGAACCCCATACAATGAGCAGTTCTTC. V gene TRBV14 combines with J gene TRBJ2-1, with D unresolved. Germline CDR1 reads SGHDN; CDR2 reads FVKESK. This CDR3 spans 20 amino acids. The ends were cut back, 3 bases at V and 4 bases at J, with 28 bases in the middle.

This clonotype showed up many times. The rearrangement links TRBV11-2 to TRBJ2-5, with D unresolved. Germline V gene data show CDR1 as SGHAT and CDR2 as FQNNGV. This CDR3 comprises 15 residues. With 4 bases removed from V and 0 bases from J, the gap between germline ends came to 12 bases. The CDR3 nucleotides are TGTGCCAGCAGCTCCTCAGGTGCCGACCAAGAGACCCAGTACTTC. Translation: CASSSSGADQETQYF. Combining the CDR3 with reference TRBV11-2 and TRBJ2-5 gives the whole variable domain EAGVAQSPRYKIIEKRQSVAFWCNPISGHATLYWYQQILGQGPKLLIQFQNNGVVDDSQLPKDRFSAERLKGVDSTLKIQPAKLEDSAVYLCASSSSGADQETQYFGPGTRLLVL.

This clonotype was counted at least ten times. This chain joins TRBV9 and TRBJ1-5; D is possibly TRBD1 (6 bases). The CDR3 spans 14 residues. The V and J ends lost 0 bases and 5 bases respectively, with 9 bases between them. Per the germline V gene, CDR1 is SGDLS and CDR2 is YYNGEE. CDR3 DNA sequence: TGTGCCAGCAGCGTAGGAGGGGGTGATCAGCCCCAGCATTTT. Translation: CASSVGGGDQPQHF. The full variable domain, its missing parts supplied by reference TRBV9 and TRBJ1-5, is DSGVTQTPKHLITATGQRVTLRCSPRSGDLSVYWYQQSLDQGLQFLIQYYNGEERAKGNILERFSAQQFPDLHSELNLSSLELGDSALYFCASSVGGGDQPQHFGDGTRLSIL.

In this sample, this clonotype turned up many times. The V call is TRBV19, the J call TRBJ1-2; the D is unclear. V shed 5 bases and J shed 5 bases, with 9 bases lying between them. This CDR3 comprises 12 residues. Germline CDR1 is LNHDA and CDR2 is SQIVND (reference sequence). This CDR3 reads CASSRGPYGYTF. DNA for the CDR3: TGTGCCAGTAGTCGAGGGCCTTATGGCTACACCTTC.

The table lists this clonotype with many counts. V is TRBV15 and J is TRBJ1-3; D not certain. Deletions cut 1 base from V and 8 bases from J, with 6 bases between. The CDR3 loop spans 12 amino acids. Germline CDR1 reads LNHNV; CDR2 reads YYDKDF (reference sequence). CDR3: CATSRASDTIYF. In nucleotides, the CDR3 is TGTGCCACCAGCAGAGCATCGGACACCATATATTTT.

In the case of this clonotype: A much larger clonotype is one base distant, so this may be a read error. The gene calls are TRBV11-2 and TRBJ2-5; 8 nucleotides line up with TRBD2. After removal of 6 bases from V and 2 bases from J, the junction contained 5 bases not matched to a gene. CDR1 is SGHAT, CDR2 FQNNGV, per germline. The CDR3 is made up of 14 amino acids. The CDR3 loop is CASSQLAEQETQYF. The CDR3 nucleotides read TGTGCCAGCAGTCAACTAGCGGAACAAGAGACCCAGTACTTC.

This clonotype showed up many times. The J gene is TRBJ2-5, the V gene TRBV12-3 or TRBV12-4; perhaps TRBD1 as D (5 bases). The CDR3 contains 14 residues. The V end lost 5 bases, the J end lost 1 base, and 11 bases lay between the germline ends. This CDR3 is CASSLQGFQETQYF. CDR3 sequence (DNA): TGTGCCAGCAGTCTCCAGGGATTCCAAGAGACCCAGTACTTC.

The V call is TRBV5-6, the J call TRBJ2-3; D uncertain. The V and J ends lost 4 bases and 1 base respectively, with 28 bases between them. The CDR3 extends over 20 amino acids. The germline V gene has CDR1 SGHDT and CDR2 YYEEEE. The CDR3 region has the DNA TGTGCCAGCAGCCGGGCATTGTTGGACGGCCCTTTTTCCGGCACAGATACGCAGTATTTT. Its protein is CASSRALLDGPFSGTDTQYF.

This clonotype was recorded many times. This chain connects TRBV20-1 to TRBJ2-2; D unresolved. Germline V gives CDR1 DFQATT, CDR2 SNEGSKA (reference sequence). The CDR3 has 15 residues. V lost 0 bases to trimming and J lost 2 bases, with 10 bases between them. CDR3 residues: CSARDINQNTGELFF. CDR3 coding DNA: TGCAGTGCTAGAGATATTAACCAAAACACCGGGGAGCTGTTTTTT.

A few counts support this clonotype. The genes are TRBV6-2 or TRBV6-3 and TRBJ2-1; 8 nucleotides line up with TRBD2. Germline V gives CDR1 MNHEY, CDR2 SVGEGT. V lost 7 bases, J lost 4 bases, and 12 bases stayed unmatched. CDR3 length: 16 amino acids. The CDR3 protein is CASTLGEGLEYNEQFF. The CDR3 nucleotides read TGTGCCAGCACCCTAGGTGAGGGACTAGAATACAATGAGCAGTTCTTC.

This clonotype was found many times. The chain combines TRBV7-2 with TRBJ2-1; weak D call: TRBD2 (6 bases). CDR1 is SGHTA and CDR2 is FQGNSA in the germline V gene. V shed 4 bases and J shed 0 bases, with 19 bases lying between them. This CDR3 spans 18 amino acids. CDR3 DNA: TGTGCCAGCAGCTGGATACGAATAGCGGAGAGCTCCTACAATGAGCAGTTCTTC. Amino acid sequence: CASSWIRIAESSYNEQFF.

This clonotype came up many times. This chain connects TRBV29-1 to TRBJ2-3; D gene uncertain. The CDR3 loop spans 13 amino acids. V was clipped by 2 bases and J by 0 bases, with 6 bases between them. Germline loops: CDR1 SQVTM, CDR2 ANQGSEA. CDR3 amino acids: CSVEPTSTDTQYF. In DNA form, the CDR3 reads TGCAGCGTTGAACCAACTAGCACAGATACGCAGTATTTT.